Each of the 20 T cell receptor beta chains below was sequenced from the same sample in a study of Graves' ophthalmopathy and Graves' hyperthyroidism. Amplifying from RNA transcripts, the study obtained TCR beta CDR3 regions. RT-PCR was first run with HTBI primers, then multiplex PCR in a second round. MiXCR, applied by TCRdb to the multiplex PCR reads, yields one record per CDR3 protein. The sample lists about 1.2 million distinct CDR3 sequences, about two fifths occurring once. Sequencing was carried out using peripheral blood or thyroid tissue (not recorded which). These receptors all come from an adult man with Graves' hyperthyroidism.

This clonotype appeared a few times. In this CDR3 the conserved last residue, phenylalanine or tryptophan, is missing, so a read error is likely. Because the CDR3's place on the DNA is in doubt, the DNA is left out and the CDR3 is given as listed by TCRdb. V and J are TRBV29-1 and TRBJ1-1; TRBD1, as called in the table, went unchecked against the DNA. From germline, CDR1 is SQVTM and CDR2 ANQGSEA. The CDR3 is 10 amino acids in total, end residues counted. CDR3 loop: CSVEEDRNFY.

This clonotype was counted ten times or more. The J gene is TRBJ2-5, the V gene TRBV7-2, with a weak D call TRBD2 (5 bases). The germline V gene has CDR1 SGHTA and CDR2 FQGNSA. V shed 3 bases and J shed 4 bases, with 6 bases lying between them. The CDR3 has 12 amino acids. CDR3 residues: CASSFGVETQYF. CDR3 coding DNA: TGTGCCAGCAGCTTCGGGGTAGAGACCCAGTACTTC.

The chain carries TRBV28 and TRBJ2-7; 10 bases align to TRBD2. The J segment lost 3 bases and the V segment lost 7 bases, leaving 6 bases of the junction unmatched. Germline loops: CDR1 MDHEN, CDR2 SYDVKM. The CDR3 has 14 residues. Here the CDR3 reads CASMSGGENYEQYF. CDR3 bases: TGTGCCAGCATGAGCGGGGGGGAAAACTACGAGCAGTACTTC.

In regard to this clonotype: This may arise from a read error, as a much more abundant clone is one base away. The chain has TRBV20-1 and TRBJ2-7; 7 nucleotides agree with TRBD1. Trimming cost V 6 bases and J 2 bases; bases outside gene matches: 4. The V gene's germline CDR1 is DFQATT and CDR2 SNEGSKA (reference sequence). CDR3 length: 12 amino acids. The CDR3 nucleotides are TGCAGTGCGCCACAGGGGCCCTACGAGCAGTACTTC. Its protein is CSAPQGPYEQYF.

This clonotype was observed many times. The rearrangement joins TRBV4-3 to TRBJ1-6; 7 bases agree with TRBD1. The germline CDR1 and CDR2 sequences are LGHNA and YSLEER. The CDR3 runs to 15 residues. The V segment lost 1 base and the J segment 6 bases; nucleotides outside the gene matches: 3. The DNA of the CDR3 is TGCGCCAGCAGCCAAGCCGACAGGGCTAATTCACCCCTCCACTTT. Translation: CASSQADRANSPLHF.

In its sample, this clonotype was seen many times. This rearrangement joins TRBV4-3 to TRBJ1-5; 7 positions match TRBD1. The CDR3 is made up of 14 amino acids. Germline CDR1 reads LGHNA; CDR2 reads YSLEER. With V trimmed by 5 bases and J by 4 bases, 5 bases remained unmatched. CDR3 region: CASSMRQGNQPQHF. DNA for the CDR3: TGCGCCAGCAGCATGCGACAGGGTAATCAGCCCCAGCATTTT.

Regarding this clonotype: A much more abundant neighbour one base away suggests this may be a read error. V is TRBV7-2 and J is TRBJ2-7; no clear D gene. Trimming took 1 base from V and 2 from J, leaving 12 bases between them. From germline, CDR1 is SGHTA and CDR2 FQGNSA. The CDR3 runs 15 residues. DNA for the CDR3: TGTACCAGCAGCTTAGGGACGGTAAGCACCTACGAGCAGTACTTC. Amino acid sequence: CTSSLGTVSTYEQYF. Full variable domain (rest looked up from reference TRBV7-2 and TRBJ2-7): GAGVSQSPSNKVTEKGKDVELRCDPISGHTALYWYRQSLGQGLEFLIYFQGNSAPDKSGLPSDRFSAERTGGSVSTLTIQRTQQEDSAVYLCTSSLGTVSTYEQYFGPGTRLTVT.

The chain links TRBV20-1 to TRBJ1-2, with unresolved D. V lost 6 bases and J 13 bases, leaving 9 bases between the germline ends. This CDR3 spans 8 amino acids. Germline CDR1 DFQATT, CDR2 SNEGSKA (reference sequence). CDR3 region: CSAGEGTF. DNA for the CDR3: TGCAGTGCCGGGGAGGGCACCTTC.

This clonotype was counted ten times or more. The chain links TRBV7-2 to TRBJ1-1, with TRBD1 matching 7 bases. The CDR3 spans 15 residues. V was pared by 6 bases and J by 5 bases, with 12 bases of the junction left unmatched. CDR1 is SGHTA and CDR2 is FQGNSA in the germline V gene. The CDR3 sequence is CASRPEPQGGTEAFF. The CDR3 DNA sequence: TGTGCCAGCAGACCGGAACCCCAGGGGGGAACTGAAGCTTTCTTT.

A few counts support this clonotype. The chain recombines TRBV29-1 with TRBJ1-2; D remains unclear. The CDR3 totals 12 residues. The V end was cut by 7 bases, the J end by 4 bases, with 13 bases between. Germline CDR1 reads SQVTM; CDR2 reads ANQGSEA. The CDR3 coding sequence is TGCAGCGCCACAGAACCCGGCTATGGCTACACCTTC. Its translation: CSATEPGYGYTF. Full variable domain (rest looked up from reference TRBV29-1 and TRBJ1-2): SAVISQKPSRDICQRGTSLTIQCQVDSQVTMMFWYRQQPGQSLTLIATANQGSEATYESGFVIDKFPISRPNLTFSTLTVSNMSPEDSSIYLCSATEPGYGYTFGSGTRLTVV.

CDR3 in DNA: TGCGCCAGCAGCCCAGAAAAGGAAAAACTGTTTTTT. This gives the protein CASSPEKEKLFF. This chain links TRBV4-3 with TRBJ1-4; no reliable D call. Germline CDR1 reads LGHNA; CDR2 reads YSLEER. The ends were cut back, 4 bases at V and 8 bases at J, with 8 bases in the middle. The CDR3 loop spans 12 amino acids.

The rearrangement uses TRBV29-1 and TRBJ1-1; D is possibly TRBD1 (5 bases). CDR3 length: 13 residues. Trimming shortened V by 8 bases and J by 0 bases, and 13 bases separated the two germline ends. Per the germline V gene, CDR1 is SQVTM and CDR2 is ANQGSEA. The CDR3 is CSTGADLNTEAFF. CDR3 sequence (DNA): TGCAGCACCGGGGCTGATCTGAACACTGAAGCTTTCTTT.

This clonotype has a count of ten or more. The chain couples TRBV7-2 to TRBJ2-5, with TRBD2 as a possible D gene (5 bases). Trimming stripped 2 bases from V and 5 bases from J, with 15 bases between. Per the germline V gene, CDR1 is SGHTA and CDR2 is FQGNSA. This CDR3 is built from 15 residues. CDR3 residues: CASSLSSVQTETQYF. For the CDR3, the DNA is TGTGCCAGCAGCTTAAGTAGCGTACAGACGGAGACCCAGTACTTC.

Many counts were recorded for this clonotype. The V call is TRBV20-1, the J call TRBJ1-1; 8 bases are shared with TRBD1. Germline V gene lookup returns CDR1 DFQATT and CDR2 SNEGSKA (reference sequence). V lost 3 bases and J lost 5; bases outside the gene matches: 5. The CDR3 runs to 13 residues. As DNA, the CDR3 is TGCAGTGCTAGCAGGGGGCAAGAAACTGAAGCTTTCTTT. It is translated as CSASRGQETEAFF.

This clonotype was picked up many times. The chain joins TRBV5-1 to TRBJ1-6, with unresolved D. CDR1 and CDR2 from the germline V gene are SGHRS and YFSETQ. The CDR3 contains 13 residues. V lost 3 bases, J lost 10 bases, and 11 bases lay in between. As DNA, the CDR3 is TGCGCCAGCAGCTCCCGGACGGGATCACCCCTCCACTTT. This translates into CASSSRTGSPLHF.

In its sample, this clonotype was seen many times. V is TRBV7-2 and J is TRBJ2-5; 7 nucleotides align to TRBD1. The ends lost 5 bases at V and 5 bases at J; junction bases unmatched: 14. The CDR3 is 16 residues long. From germline, CDR1 is SGHTA and CDR2 FQGNSA. Here the CDR3 DNA reads TGTGCCAGCAGCCCTCGCGGAAACAGGGGTCGTGAGACCCAGTACTTC. The encoded protein is CASSPRGNRGRETQYF.

The chain is built from TRBV25-1 and TRBJ2-5, with no clear D. Germline V gene sequence: CDR1 MGHDK, CDR2 SYGVNS. This CDR3 contains 13 residues. V was clipped by 10 bases and J by 2 bases, with 14 bases between them. CDR3 protein: CATNQALQETQYF. The CDR3 DNA reads TGTGCCACCAACCAGGCTCTACAAGAGACCCAGTACTTC.

This clonotype was observed many times. The chain combines TRBV10-3 with TRBJ2-5, with 8 bases identical to TRBD1. The junction had 8 bases not matched to a gene; V was cut back by 6 bases and J by 2 bases. The CDR3 length is 15 residues. Germline V lookup: CDR1 ENHRY, CDR2 SYGVKD. CDR3 bases: TGTGCCATCAGCCGACAGGGGTTGGGGCAAGAGACCCAGTACTTC. Residues: CAISRQGLGQETQYF.

Details on this clonotype: This may arise from a read error, as a much more abundant clone is one base away. The rearrangement uses TRBV20-1 and TRBJ1-2, with TRBD1 identical over 8 bases. Germline CDR1 reads DFQATT; CDR2 reads SNEGSKA (reference sequence). J was trimmed by 8 bases and V by 3 bases; bases with no gene match: 11. The CDR3 has 14 residues. DNA of the CDR3: TGCAGTGCTAGCCCAGGACAGGGTGAAGGGGGCTACACCTTC. Its protein is CSASPGQGEGGYTF.

This clonotype was observed a few times. The chain combines TRBV28 with TRBJ1-1; unclear D gene. The CDR3 covers 14 residues. The germline V and J ends were trimmed by 7 bases and 5 bases, with 17 bases remaining between them. CDR1 is MDHEN and CDR2 is SYDVKM in the germline V gene. Here the CDR3 DNA reads TGTGCCAGCATCCCCGGCCATCCGGGGACTGAAGCTTTCTTT. As protein: CASIPGHPGTEAFF.